These T cell receptor beta chains were read from a single sample in a study of cytomegalovirus exposure and HLA in healthy donors. Assay: immunoSEQ multiplex PCR; the TCRdb copy retains only in-frame clones and omits some. The table shows hundreds of thousands of clones, with around 80% occurring only once. The sequencing sample was made of PBMCs. The receptors were sampled from a man aged 40-49 years in good health and CMV-seronegative. Each CDR3 is given with its conserved first and last residue. D genes are given only for firm matches. Rows give clone size only sometimes, using once, few, many, or a class for an expanded clone.

.	TRBV7-8	TRBJ2-2	TRBD2	CASSLAPSGNTGELFF	TGTGCCAGCAGCTTAGCGCCTAGCGGGAACACCGGGGAGCTGTTTTTT
.	TRBV10-1	TRBJ2-6	.	CASQPPRHSGANVLTF	TGCGCCAGCCAGCCACCCCGACACTCTGGGGCCAACGTCCTGACTTTC
few	TRBV11-2	TRBJ2-7	TRBD1	CASSRDSTYEQYF	TGTGCCAGCAGCCGGGACAGCACCTACGAGCAGTACTTC
few	TRBV15	TRBJ2-1	TRBD2	CATSRGTSGRTPPFF	TGTGCCACCAGCAGAGGGACTAGCGGGAGGACCCCCCCGTTCTTC
.	TRBV5-1	TRBJ2-7	.	CASSPSAGFYEQYF	TGCGCCAGCAGCCCCAGCGCTGGATTCTACGAGCAGTACTTC
.	TRBV7-2	TRBJ2-1	.	CASSLGQGRARRFF	TGTGCCAGCAGCTTAGGGCAGGGGAGGGCCCGTCGGTTCTTC
.	TRBV10-2	TRBJ2-5	TRBD1	CASTSGQGEETQYF	TGCGCCAGCACCTCGGGACAGGGAGAAGAGACCCAGTACTTC
.	TRBV7-8	TRBJ2-7	.	CASSFGDFYEQYF	TGTGCCAGCAGCTTTGGGGACTTCTACGAGCAGTACTTC
.	TRBV2	TRBJ1-2	.	CASSETVSRGYGYTF	TGTGCCAGCAGTGAAACAGTGTCCAGGGGCTATGGCTACACCTTC
.	TRBV28	TRBJ1-5	.	CASSLVPTGSNQPQHF	TGTGCCAGCAGTTTGGTTCCGACAGGAAGCAATCAGCCCCAGCATTTT
once	TRBV13	TRBJ2-7	.	CASSLGGGRFSYEQYF	TGTGCCAGCAGCTTAGGTGGGGGGAGATTCTCCTACGAGCAGTACTTC
few	TRBV29-1	TRBJ2-2	TRBD1	CSVRTGFTGELFF	TGCAGCGTTAGGACAGGGTTCACCGGGGAGCTGTTTTTT
.	TRBV7-2	TRBJ2-5	.	CASSDDGSGQETQYF	TGTGCCAGCAGCGATGACGGGAGCGGACAAGAGACCCAGTACTTC
once	TRBV11-2	TRBJ2-3	TRBD2	CASSLGGTTSTDTQYF	TGTGCCAGCAGCCTAGGTGGGACTACTAGCACAGATACGCAGTATTTT
.	TRBV11-3	TRBJ2-1	.	CASSLEEGLEQFF	TGTGCCAGCAGCTTAGAGGAGGGCCTTGAGCAGTTCTTC
.	TRBV4-1	TRBJ2-1	TRBD1	CASSQAGTAGTGNNEQFF	TGCGCCAGCAGCCAAGCTGGAACCGCCGGGACAGGGAACAATGAGCAGTTCTTC
.	TRBV15	TRBJ2-1	.	CATSRGSLMTLASYNEQFF	TGTGCCACCAGCAGAGGATCCTTAATGACCCTAGCCTCCTACAATGAGCAGTTCTTC
.	TRBV10-3	TRBJ2-7	TRBD1	CAISEPGQSGNEQYF	TGTGCCATCAGTGAGCCGGGACAGAGTGGAAACGAGCAGTACTTC
.	TRBV6-6	TRBJ2-3	.	CASSWAGETDTQYF	TGTGCCAGCAGTTGGGCGGGTGAAACAGATACGCAGTATTTT
.	TRBV27	TRBJ1-1	.	CASSWAVGTEAFF	TGTGCCAGCAGTTGGGCTGTGGGCACTGAAGCTTTCTTT
.	TRBV5-5	TRBJ1-3	.	CASSLWGSSGNTIYF	TGTGCCAGCAGCTTGTGGGGCAGCTCTGGAAACACCATATATTTT
.	TRBV5-1	TRBJ2-3	.	CASSLGRGFRTDTQYF	TGCGCCAGCAGCTTGGGACGGGGATTCCGCACAGATACGCAGTATTTT
.	TRBV5-1	TRBJ1-2	.	CASSLSSREVNYGYTF	TGCGCCAGCAGCTTGAGCTCCCGGGAGGTAAACTATGGCTACACCTTC
.	TRBV5-1	TRBJ1-2	.	CASSLIVNYGYTF	TGCGCCAGCAGCTTAATAGTTAACTATGGCTACACCTTC
few	TRBV5-1	TRBJ2-1	.	CASSNSDRYNEQFF	TGCGCCAGCAGTAACAGTGATCGGTACAATGAGCAGTTCTTC